These 20 T cell receptor beta chains were sequenced from one sample in a study of cytomegalovirus exposure and HLA in healthy donors. The PCR ran on 60 Vbeta and 13 Jbeta primers. Libraries were prepared by immunoSEQ multiplex PCR; TCRdb keeps only in-frame clonotypes and omits some of them. Of tens of thousands of clones detected, about four fifths appear once; the ten largest clones hold 1.5% to 2%. The sample consisted of PBMCs. The origin of the receptors is a man aged 40-49 years in good health and CMV-seronegative.

This chain joins TRBV18 and TRBJ2-3; TRBD2 matches 7 bases. V was clipped by 2 bases and J by 0 bases; unmatched bases: 5. CDR3 length equals 16 residues. Looked up from germline, CDR1 is KGHSH and CDR2 is LQKENI. The CDR3 nucleotides are TGTGCCAGCTCACCATCTCGGCGGGGGAGCACAGATACGCAGTATTTT. It specifies CASSPSRRGSTDTQYF. Looking up the rest from reference TRBV18 and TRBJ2-3 gives the full variable domain: NAGVMQNPRHLVRRRGQEARLRCSPMKGHSHVYWYRQLPEEGLKFMVYLQKENIIDESGMPKERFSAEFPKEGPSILRIQQVVRGDSAAYFCASSPSRRGSTDTQYFGPGTRLTVL.

The V and J genes are TRBV19 and TRBJ1-1, with 9 positions matching TRBD1. Germline CDR1 reads LNHDA; CDR2 reads SQIVND (reference sequence). CDR3 size: 13 residues. V lost 3 bases to trimming and J lost 10 bases; unmatched junction nucleotides: 6. The CDR3 bases are TGTGCCAGTAGTATGAGCGACAGGGGGATAGCTTTCTTT. Its protein is CASSMSDRGIAFF.

This sequence joins TRBV7-2 and TRBJ1-2, with D uncertain. The CDR3 totals 15 residues. The V gene's germline CDR1 is SGHTA and CDR2 FQGNSA. Trimming cost V 5 bases and J 5 bases, with 18 bases left between them. The CDR3 sequence: CASSLDAGFRYGYTF. The CDR3 coding sequence is TGTGCCAGCAGCCTCGATGCGGGGTTTCGGTATGGCTACACCTTC. Looking up the rest from reference TRBV7-2 and TRBJ1-2 gives the full variable domain: GAGVSQSPSNKVTEKGKDVELRCDPISGHTALYWYRQSLGQGLEFLIYFQGNSAPDKSGLPSDRFSAERTGGSVSTLTIQRTQQEDSAVYLCASSLDAGFRYGYTFGSGTRLTVV.

There are a few counts of this clone. This chain links TRBV6-5 with TRBJ2-2; maybe TRBD2 (5 bases). The germline V gene has CDR1 MNHEY and CDR2 SVGAGI. V was clipped by 8 bases and J by 4 bases, with 8 bases between them. CDR3 length equals 12 residues. Written as DNA, the CDR3 is TGTGCCAGCGCGGGTATCACCGGGGAGCTGTTTTTT. It specifies CASAGITGELFF.

This chain links TRBV7-8 with TRBJ2-3, with D possibly TRBD1 on 5 matching bases. The germline V gene encodes CDR1 SGHVS and CDR2 FQNEAQ. Trimming removed 6 bases from V and 6 bases from J, with 19 bases in between. The CDR3 totals 15 residues. This chain's CDR3 is CASREEDQKGDTQYF. CDR3 DNA: TGTGCCAGCAGAGAAGAGGACCAGAAGGGGGATACGCAGTATTTT.

V gene TRBV6-5 combines with J gene TRBJ2-5; the D is unclear. Germline V lookup: CDR1 MNHEY, CDR2 SVGAGI. The CDR3 sequence is 14 residues long. The V end lost 6 bases, the J end lost 6 bases, and 17 bases lay between the germline ends. The CDR3 coding sequence is TGTGCCAGCAGCCCCCCCGGAGTTCTAAAGACCCAGTACTTC. The encoded protein is CASSPPGVLKTQYF.

About this clone: Sequence at one end of the junction differs from germline and may be a read error. The rearrangement uses TRBV7-7 and TRBJ1-6; D gene uncertain. CDR3 length equals 17 residues. CDR1 is SSHAT, CDR2 FNYEAQ, per germline (reference sequence). CDR3 bases: TGTGCTAGCAGCCGCGACCTCGAAAGAAGAGGGAATTCACCCCTCCACTTT. It translates to CASSRDLERRGNSPLHF.

The chain employs TRBV30 and TRBJ1-5; 7 bases are a match to TRBD1. There are 13 residues in the CDR3. Trimming took 1 base from V and 6 from J; bases not matched to a gene: 3. The germline CDR1 and CDR2 sequences are GTSNPN and SVGIG (reference sequence). The chain's CDR3 is CAWSGQGGQPQHF. The CDR3 region has the DNA TGTGCCTGGAGTGGACAGGGAGGTCAGCCCCAGCATTTT.

The V and J genes are TRBV10-3 and TRBJ1-1; D gene uncertain. Trimming removed 3 bases from V and 1 base from J, with 9 bases in between. The CDR3 extends over 14 amino acids. CDR1 is ENHRY and CDR2 is SYGVKD in the germline V gene. CDR3 nucleotide sequence: TGTGCCATCAGTGATTTCGCGGCGAACACTGAAGCTTTCTTT. As protein: CAISDFAANTEAFF.

The chain links TRBV9 to TRBJ2-2, with TRBD1 matching over 8 bases. The V gene's germline CDR1 is SGDLS and CDR2 YYNGEE. The CDR3 has 13 residues. V was pared by 5 bases and J by 6 bases, with 3 bases of the junction left unmatched. Written as DNA, the CDR3 is TGTGCCAGCAGAGCAGGGGGCTCCGGGGAGCTGTTTTTT. The encoded protein is CASRAGGSGELFF.

The rearrangement uses TRBV28 and TRBJ1-4; 12 positions match TRBD1. This CDR3 comprises 16 residues. Germline-derived CDR1 and CDR2 are MDHEN and SYDVKM. J gave up 6 bases and V 6 bases, and 8 bases lay outside the gene matches. Here the CDR3 DNA reads TGTGCCAGCAGGGGACAGGGGGCGTGGAGTGATGAAAAACTGTTTTTT. Translation: CASRGQGAWSDEKLFF.

This clone was detected a few times. The chain couples TRBV5-4 to TRBJ1-4, with no clear D. The germline CDR1 and CDR2 sequences are SGHNT and YYREEE (reference sequence). Trimming took off 0 bases at V and 3 bases at J, with 9 bases between the two ends. The CDR3 is made up of 15 amino acids. In nucleotides, the CDR3 is TGTGCCAGCAGCTTGGCCCCAGTCGCTAATGAAAAACTGTTTTTT. Its protein is CASSLAPVANEKLFF.

This clone occurred a few times. This chain connects TRBV5-6 to TRBJ2-3; 9 nucleotides align to TRBD1. CDR1 is SGHDT and CDR2 is YYEEEE in the germline V gene. V shed 0 bases and J 4 bases; nucleotides not matched to a gene: 9. CDR3 length equals 17 residues. This chain's CDR3 is CASSLGGQGLLPDTQYF. The CDR3 DNA reads TGTGCCAGCAGCTTGGGGGGACAGGGTTTGTTGCCAGATACGCAGTATTTT.

The table lists this clone with a few counts. The J gene is TRBJ2-1, the V gene TRBV6-1; D may be TRBD2 (6 bases). The CDR3 has 12 residues. CDR1 and CDR2 from the germline V gene are MNHNS and SASEGT. Between the trimmed V and J ends, which lost 6 bases and 6 bases, there was a span of 9 bases. CDR3 amino acids: CASREGSNEQFF. DNA for the CDR3: TGTGCCAGCAGGGAGGGTTCCAATGAGCAGTTCTTC.

The V gene is TRBV18, the J gene TRBJ1-1; D gene unclear. CDR1 is KGHSH, CDR2 LQKENI, per germline. Deletions cut 2 bases from V and 6 bases from J, with 10 bases between. The CDR3 spans 13 residues. CDR3 bases: TGTGCCAGCTCACCATTCGAGGGCCCTGAAGCTTTCTTT. Its translation: CASSPFEGPEAFF.

V usage is TRBV29-1 and J usage is TRBJ1-1; D ambiguous. Germline CDR1 and CDR2: SQVTM and ANQGSEA. The CDR3 has 10 amino acids. V dropped 3 bases and J dropped 13 bases, with 12 bases sitting between them. The CDR3, as DNA: TGCAGCGTTGAGGAGCTAGTTGGTTTCTTT. Translating it yields CSVEELVGFF.

The chain is built from TRBV6-5 and TRBJ2-1; possible D gene TRBD1, 5 bases. This CDR3 comprises 16 residues. Trimming stripped 3 bases from V and 1 base from J, with 13 bases between. CDR1 is MNHEY and CDR2 is SVGAGI in the germline V gene. The CDR3 reads CASSYTTARSYNEQFF. CDR3 in DNA: TGTGCCAGCAGTTATACGACAGCCCGGTCCTACAATGAGCAGTTCTTC.

This chain links TRBV30 with TRBJ1-4, with 8 bases fitting TRBD1. Germline V gene sequence: CDR1 GTSNPN, CDR2 SVGIG (reference sequence). The CDR3 runs to 15 residues. Unmatched junction bases numbered 7, after V lost 1 base and J lost 6 bases. DNA for the CDR3: TGTGCCTGGAGTGCCTCACAGGGGGTTCATGAAAAACTGTTTTTT. Translated, it gives CAWSASQGVHEKLFF. The variable domain in full, with the rest retrieved from reference TRBV30 and TRBJ1-4, is SQTIHQWPATLVQPVGSPLSLECTVEGTSNPNLYWYRQAAGRGLQLLFYSVGIGQISSEVPQNLSASRPQDRQFILSSKKLLLSDSGFYLCAWSASQGVHEKLFFGSGTQLSVL.

The chain combines TRBV6-5 with TRBJ2-3; D is uncertain. The CDR3 totals 13 residues. V lost 7 bases, J lost 1 base, and 9 bases lay in between. Germline CDR1 is MNHEY and CDR2 is SVGAGI. The CDR3 DNA reads as TGTGCCAGCAAGTGGGCTGGCACAGATACGCAGTATTTT. Translated, it gives CASKWAGTDTQYF.

The chain uses TRBV7-2 and TRBJ1-2, with 7 bases lining up with TRBD1. The CDR3 contains 18 residues. J was trimmed by 2 bases and V by 6 bases; bases with no gene match: 18. Germline-derived CDR1 and CDR2 are SGHTA and FQGNSA. CDR3 bases: TGTGCCAGCAGTCCCAGCATCAGGGGGGTGACGGGAAACTATGGCTACACCTTC. Its protein is CASSPSIRGVTGNYGYTF. Full variable domain (missing parts from reference TRBV7-2 and TRBJ1-2): GAGVSQSPSNKVTEKGKDVELRCDPISGHTALYWYRQSLGQGLEFLIYFQGNSAPDKSGLPSDRFSAERTGGSVSTLTIQRTQQEDSAVYLCASSPSIRGVTGNYGYTFGSGTRLTVV.